Each of the 14 T cell receptor beta chains below was sequenced from the same sample in a study of CD8 T cells in ankylosing spondylitis. TCRdb passed the 5' RACE reads through MiXCR, listing each CDR3 protein once. The data show about 240,000 distinct CDR3 sequences, about 10% seen once. The sequenced sample consisted of blood, either unsorted or a sorted T cell fraction (not recorded which). Receptors were obtained from a male donor with ankylosing spondylitis or in good health (not recorded which).

This clonotype was observed a handful of times. One end of the junction varies from germline; a read error may be responsible. The chain has TRBV6-6 and TRBJ2-5; D is unclear. Germline CDR1 and CDR2: MNHNY and SVGAGI (reference sequence). The CDR3 is made up of 13 amino acids. The CDR3 DNA sequence: TGTGCCAGCACCGAGTACTACCAAGAGGCCCAGTACTTC. This sequence encodes CASTEYYQEAQYF.

The table lists this clonotype with a few counts. DNA for the CDR3: TGCAGTGCTAGATGGGTGAATCAAGAGACCCAGTACTTC. This gives the protein CSARWVNQETQYF. V usage is TRBV20-1 and J usage is TRBJ2-5, with unresolved D. From germline, CDR1 is DFQATT and CDR2 SNEGSKA (reference sequence). V was cut by 2 bases and J by 2 bases, with 9 bases left in between. This CDR3 contains 13 residues.

Here the CDR3 DNA reads TGTGCCAGCAGCCAAGAACAAACTGAAAAACTGTTTTTT. It yields the protein CASSQEQTEKLFF. The chain employs TRBV14 and TRBJ1-4; no clear D gene. Trimming took off 0 bases at V and 7 bases at J, with 6 bases between the two ends. Germline CDR1 is SGHDN and CDR2 is FVKESK. The CDR3 length is 13 residues.

This chain joins TRBV3-1 and TRBJ2-7; D unclear. V dropped 0 bases and J dropped 3 bases, with 12 bases sitting between them. Germline loops: CDR1 LGHDT, CDR2 YNNKEL (reference sequence). The CDR3 is made up of 15 amino acids. Here the CDR3 DNA reads TGTGCCAGCAGCCAAGATATCGCCAGAAACTACGAGCAGTACTTC. This codes for CASSQDIARNYEQYF.

V is TRBV5-6 and J is TRBJ2-2, with D unclear. The CDR3 sequence is 13 residues long. Per the germline V gene, CDR1 is SGHDT and CDR2 is YYEEEE. The V end was cut by 0 bases, the J end by 6 bases, with 6 bases between. DNA for the CDR3: TGTGCCAGCAGCTTGGGGTCCGCCGGGGAGCTGTTTTTT. As protein: CASSLGSAGELFF.

The chain recombines TRBV24-1 with TRBJ2-7; D not certain. The CDR3 is 17 amino acids. Trimming cost V 1 base and J 0 bases, with 15 bases left between them. Germline V gives CDR1 KGHDR, CDR2 SFDVKD. In DNA, the CDR3 is TGTGCCACCAGTGATTTAGTGCACAGAATGGGCTCCTACGAGCAGTACTTC. This sequence encodes CATSDLVHRMGSYEQYF.

This clonotype turned up a few times. The CDR3 spells CASSADRATDTQYF. CDR3 sequence (DNA): TGTGCCAGCAGTGCGGACAGGGCAACCGATACGCAGTATTTT. V gene TRBV2 combines with J gene TRBJ2-3; 8 bases fit TRBD1. V dropped 4 bases and J dropped 6; count of bases not matched to a gene: 6. This CDR3 has 14 residues. CDR1 and CDR2 (germline): SNHLY, FYNNEI. Together with reference TRBV2 and TRBJ2-3, the CDR3 gives the full variable domain: EPEVTQTPSHQVTQMGQEVILRCVPISNHLYFYWYRQILGQKVEFLVSFYNNEISEKSEIFDDQFSVERPDGSNFTLKIRSTKLEDSAMYFCASSADRATDTQYFGPGTRLTVL.

In this sample, this clonotype turned up many times. The chain joins TRBV18 to TRBJ1-1, with D maybe TRBD1 (5 bases). Germline loops: CDR1 KGHSH, CDR2 LQKENI. V was clipped by 2 bases and J by 11 bases, with 12 bases between them. The CDR3 is 12 residues long. The CDR3 bases are TGTGCCAGCTCACCATCCAGCAGGGAGGCTTTCTTT. Translated: CASSPSSREAFF.

This clonotype has a count of ten or more. V is TRBV24-1 and J is TRBJ2-3; 7 bases are a match to TRBD2. Germline CDR1 is KGHDR and CDR2 is SFDVKD. The CDR3 runs 17 residues. The trim removed 3 bases at V and 0 bases at J, leaving 8 bases unmatched. DNA of the CDR3: TGTGCCACCAGTGATCCGGCAGCGGGGACCAGCACAGATACGCAGTATTTT. Translation gives CATSDPAAGTSTDTQYF.

This clonotype was seen at least ten times. The genes are TRBV5-5 and TRBJ2-3, with D perhaps assigned TRBD1 or TRBD2 (5 bases each). The CDR3 covers 15 residues. Trimming took off 0 bases at V and 6 bases at J, with 14 bases between the two ends. Germline V gene data show CDR1 as SGHKS and CDR2 as YYEKEE (reference sequence). Here the CDR3 DNA reads TGTGCCAGCAGCTTGGTAATGGGGGAGTACGATACGCAGTATTTT. Residues: CASSLVMGEYDTQYF.

The chain is built from TRBV23-1 and TRBJ2-2; weak D call: TRBD1 (5 bases). TRBV23-1 is an ORF, with its function uncertain. V gave up 3 bases and J gave up 6 bases, with 11 bases separating them. The CDR3 runs to 14 residues. CDR3: CASSQSQGAGELFF. CDR3 nucleotides: TGCGCCAGCAGTCAGTCGCAGGGTGCCGGGGAGCTGTTTTTT.

Regarding this clonotype: The junction departs from germline at one end; a sequencing error may be responsible. The chain joins TRBV4-2 to TRBJ2-4; D is perhaps TRBD2 (8 bases). This CDR3 region has 15 residues. Germline V gives CDR1 LGHNA, CDR2 YNFKEQ. CDR3 DNA sequence: TGTGTCAGCTCCCCGGGAGGGGGCTCCAAAAACATTCAGTACTTC. Translated: CVSSPGGGSKNIQYF.

A note on this clonotype: A much bigger clone sits one base away, suggesting this may be a read error. The chain couples TRBV7-9 to TRBJ1-5, with 9 bases identical to TRBD1. Germline CDR1 reads SEHNR; CDR2 reads FQNEAQ (reference sequence). The CDR3 extends over 15 amino acids. The CDR3 DNA reads TGTGCCGGCAGCTTAGACGGGACAGGGAATCAGCCCCAGCATTTT. Translated: CAGSLDGTGNQPQHF.

The rearrangement uses TRBV9 and TRBJ1-5, with 8 nucleotides matching TRBD1. This CDR3 has 15 amino acids. After removal of 3 bases from V and 4 bases from J, the junction contained 6 bases not matched to a gene. Germline V lookup: CDR1 SGDLS, CDR2 YYNGEE. CDR3 nucleotide sequence: TGTGCCAGCAGCGCCGGACAGGGCCCTAATCAGCCCCAGCATTTT. It is translated as CASSAGQGPNQPQHF.